This TCR beta chain emerged from a study of blood T cell repertoires in COVID-19. Overall study: Sample material is recorded as cDNA or gDNA derived from T cells, B-cell-depleted T cells, or PBMCs.

One Seattle source followed patients from active infection through their disease course. This CDR3 comprises 17 residues. Looked up from germline, CDR1 is MNHEY and CDR2 is SMNVEV (reference sequence). With 2 bases removed from V and 4 bases from J, the gap between germline ends came to 20 bases. Under the authors' procedure: Reference gene primer amplification gave nucleated cell count estimates. Generated by immunoSEQ multiplex PCR, the TCRdb table keeps only in-frame clones and is missing some. V and J calls and clone size are given by that table; D and trimming were obtained from the DNA. Of 300,000 to 350,000 clones in the sample, roughly 88% were seen once.

Sequenced material: peripheral blood. The source is a woman aged 25 to 39 with COVID-19, enrolled during active disease. The chain recombines TRBV27 with TRBJ1-2, with a possible D match to TRBD1 (6 bases). In DNA form, the CDR3 reads TGTGCCAGCAGTTTAAGTAAGAGGGGGGGAGAAGGCTATGGCTACACCTTC. Its translation is CASSLSKRGGEGYGYTF.